The entry below describes one T cell receptor beta chain. This sample is part of a study of blood T cell repertoires in COVID-19. In the study overall: There were acute and convalescent COVID-19 samples, and they came from the United States, Italy and Spain.

In the study's own analysis: Estimates of nucleated cell counts were drawn from the amplification of reference gene primers. Data came from immunoSEQ multiplex PCR; TCRdb stores just in-frame clones and leaves some out. The DNA gave D and trimming, while V, J and clone size come from that table. The sample records under 55,000 clones, roughly 85% being singletons. This clonotype originated in a man aged 70-80 years with acute or convalescent COVID-19. The sample consisted of peripheral blood.

The DNA for the CDR3 is TGTGCCAGTAGTAAAGGTTTCGGGACTGAAGCTTTCTTT. This gives the protein CASSKGFGTEAFF. The V call is TRBV19, the J call TRBJ1-1; D gene uncertain. CDR1 and CDR2 (germline): LNHDA, SQIVND (reference sequence). The V and J ends lost 4 bases and 5 bases respectively, with 11 bases between them. The CDR3 has 13 amino acids.